This is a list of T cell receptor beta chains from one sample in a study of cytotoxic CD8 clonotypes in ibrutinib-treated CLL. Using immunoSEQ multiplex PCR, the repertoire was profiled, and TCRdb retains in-frame clones only, with some absent. This table holds 150,000 or so clones, over 75% found once. The material sequenced was PBMCs, taken after 36 months of ibrutinib treatment. The source is a human donor with chronic lymphocytic leukemia. Each CDR3 is given with its conserved first and last residue.

j_call | v_call | cdr3_aa
TRBJ1-1 | TRBV19 | CASSIGQTNTEAFF
TRBJ1-2 | TRBV5-1 | CASSLETGGNYGYTF
TRBJ2-5 | TRBV7-9 | CASGIQTQYF
TRBJ2-2 | TRBV18 | CASSSGLAGPGTGELFF
TRBJ2-7 | TRBV5-4 | CASSDPWGGGIGEQYF
TRBJ1-6 | TRBV30 | CAWEQGAGSPLHF
TRBJ2-5 | TRBV4-1 | CASSQGGTVGETQYF
TRBJ2-7 | TRBV5-1 | CASSLVPAGRIYEQYF
TRBJ2-1 | TRBV29-1 | CSVEDDPFDEQFF
TRBJ2-3 | TRBV6-1 | CASSAPIRTDTQYF
TRBJ2-7 | TRBV5-1 | CASSLDLAVLGGEQYF
TRBJ1-1 | TRBV5-1 | CASSQGDTEAFF
TRBJ1-3 | TRBV7-9 | CASRGDRDTGNTIYF
TRBJ2-7 | TRBV2 | CASSEATFPGYNYEQYF
TRBJ1-5 | TRBV2 | CASMAIGNQPQHF
TRBJ2-7 | TRBV5-1 | CASSLLAGGSYEQYF
TRBJ1-5 | TRBV28 | CASSPYLWGGFKVGNQPQHF
TRBJ2-2 | TRBV29-1 | CSVRQNTGELFF
TRBJ2-7 | TRBV5-1 | CASSFRPPPGDEQYF
TRBJ1-2 | TRBV28 | CASSSGRAGYTF
TRBJ1-5 | TRBV5-1 | CASSLLGADNQPQHF
TRBJ2-7 | TRBV30 | CAWSLGQAPDEQYF
TRBJ1-2 | TRBV28 | CASRGGGYGYTF
TRBJ1-1 | TRBV5-6 | CASSLDLVNTEAFF
TRBJ1-6 | TRBV9 | CASSRTGYNSPLHF
TRBJ2-7 | TRBV5-6 | CASSFYLAGGTYEQYF
TRBJ1-2 | TRBV6-1 | CASSEGNNYGYTF
TRBJ1-2 | TRBV29-1 | CSAGGRGNNYGYTF
TRBJ2-2 | TRBV5-6 | CASSLALPTGELFF
TRBJ2-3 | TRBV10-3 | CAISQGTDTQYF
TRBJ1-1 | TRBV7-2 | CASSLERRLNTEAFF
TRBJ1-4 | TRBV5-1 | CASSTGQEGKLFF
TRBJ2-7 | TRBV6-5 | CASSEMTVAYEQYF